This note documents a single T cell receptor (beta chain) sequence. What it recognizes is unknown. A single base separates this from a much larger clone, so it may be a read error. TCRdb called the 5' RACE reads again in MiXCR, with one record for every CDR3 protein. Of tens of thousands of distinct CDR3 sequences listed, around 24% were seen once; the top ten hold 4.3%. Study observations and caveats: Greatest tumor Treg TCR overlap was with tumor naive CD4+ cells. Tumor memory CD4+ T cell TCR gene usage was found to cluster with blood and lymph node memory CD4+ cells and with lymph node naive CD4+ cells. The larger cohort examined one V-J beta rearrangement, not whole repertoires.

Memory CD4+ cells were defined as CD4+CD45RO+CD25-. The ends lost 7 bases at V and 4 bases at J; junction bases unmatched: 13. CDR3 length: 15 residues. Germline CDR1 SGHNT, CDR2 YYREEE (reference sequence). The specimen was memory CD4+ T cells sorted from blood. Subset described: memory CD4+ T cells, CD4+CD45RO+CD25-. The sequence was collected from a female donor with breast cancer. The V gene is TRBV5-4, the J gene TRBJ2-7; TRBD2 agrees at 8 bases. The CDR3 sequence: CASGPNREGIYEQYF. CDR3 sequence (DNA): TGTGCCAGCGGCCCCAACCGGGAGGGGATTTACGAGCAGTACTTC.